This T cell receptor beta chain was captured in a study of blood T cell repertoires in COVID-19. About the study: Sources were T cells, B-cell-depleted T cells, or PBMCs; the material itself was cDNA or gDNA.

Enrolment of Seattle patients took place during active infection, and they were followed longitudinally. This CDR3 is 13 amino acids long. CDR1 and CDR2 (germline): SGHDT, YYEEEE. V was clipped by 1 base and J by 8 bases, with 12 bases between them. Libraries were prepared by immunoSEQ multiplex PCR; TCRdb keeps only in-frame clonotypes and omits some of them. Of hundreds of thousands of clones detected, around 88% appear once; the ten largest clones hold roughly 6.7%. Sequencing was performed on peripheral blood. This TCR was sampled from a woman aged 30 to 39 with COVID-19, enrolled during active disease. This chain links TRBV5-6 with TRBJ1-2; D uncertain. The CDR3: CASSLLVAGGYTF. CDR3 in DNA: TGTGCCAGCAGCTTGTTGGTCGCAGGAGGCTACACCTTC.